The next 3 T cell receptor beta chains were all read from a single sample in a study of blood T cell repertoires in COVID-19. Libraries were prepared by immunoSEQ multiplex PCR; TCRdb keeps only in-frame clonotypes and omits some of them. Found here are some 260,000 clones, under 90% of them singletons; the top ten hold about 4%. What was sequenced was PBMCs or T cells enriched from blood (not recorded which). The receptors were sampled from a man in his thirties or forties with acute COVID-19.

The chain is built from TRBV6-4 and TRBJ2-1; D is perhaps TRBD1 (6 bases). The V end lost 4 bases, the J end lost 5 bases, and 15 bases lay between the germline ends. Germline V CDR1 and CDR2: MRHNA, SNTAGT. The CDR3 is 15 residues long. CDR3 residues: CASSGGRTEHNEQFF. The CDR3 DNA follows: TGTGCCAGCAGTGGGGGGCGGACAGAGCACAATGAGCAGTTCTTC.

The chain carries TRBV5-1 and TRBJ1-2, with 11 bases identical to TRBD1. The germline V gene has CDR1 SGHRS and CDR2 YFSETQ. V was clipped by 4 bases and J by 7 bases; unmatched bases: 9. The CDR3 has 15 residues. The CDR3 loop reads CASSPGQGANFGYTF. CDR3 DNA sequence: TGCGCCAGCAGCCCCGGACAGGGGGCGAATTTTGGCTACACCTTC.

This clone was seen once. The chain uses TRBV11-3 and TRBJ2-3; perhaps TRBD2 as D (7 bases). This CDR3 contains 15 residues. V was pared by 3 bases and J by 6 bases, with 16 bases between. Germline CDR1 and CDR2: SGHNT and YENEEA. The CDR3 DNA is TGTGCCAGCAGCTTGGTTGTAGGGGGGGTGGATACGCAGTATTTT. Encoded protein: CASSLVVGGVDTQYF.